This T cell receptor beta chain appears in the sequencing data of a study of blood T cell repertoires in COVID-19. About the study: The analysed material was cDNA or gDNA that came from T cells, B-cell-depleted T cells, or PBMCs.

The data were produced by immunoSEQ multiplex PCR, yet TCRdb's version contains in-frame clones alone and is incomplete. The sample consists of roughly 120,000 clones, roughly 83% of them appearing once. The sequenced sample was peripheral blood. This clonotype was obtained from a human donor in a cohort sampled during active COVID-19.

CDR3 sequence: CASSLEGARRETQYF. In DNA, the CDR3 is TGTGCCAGCAGTTTAGAGGGGGCGAGGAGGGAGACCCAGTACTTC. The rearrangement uses TRBV28 and TRBJ2-5; 7 bases fit TRBD1. Germline CDR1 and CDR2: MDHEN and SYDVKM. With V trimmed by 2 bases and J by 5 bases, 8 bases remained unmatched. The CDR3 runs to 15 residues.